Each of the 31 T cell receptor beta chains below was sequenced from the same sample in a study of shared clonotypes between healthy human individuals. Profiling relied on immunoSEQ multiplex PCR, and the TCRdb table lists in-frame clones only, not all of them. This sample has about 600,000 clones, with about 96% found just once. The sequencing input was naive CD4+ T cells sorted from blood. Subset in this sample: CD45RA+ positively selected. All receptors come from a woman aged 25 to 39 in good health.

V and J are TRBV28 and TRBJ1-4, with no clear D. Trimming removed 6 bases from V and 10 bases from J, with 15 bases in between. The CDR3 spans 13 residues. CDR1 and CDR2 from the germline V gene are MDHEN and SYDVKM. The CDR3 nucleotides are TGTGCCAGCAGCCGACGACACGGCGTAAAACTGTTTTTT. Its protein is CASSRRHGVKLFF.

This chain links TRBV15 with TRBJ2-1, with 8 bases lining up with TRBD2. The CDR3 is made up of 14 amino acids. The J segment lost 7 bases and the V segment lost 8 bases, leaving 10 bases of the junction unmatched. From germline, CDR1 is LNHNV and CDR2 YYDKDF (reference sequence). The CDR3 reads CATRGGGSVNEQFF. The CDR3 DNA sequence: TGTGCCACCCGGGGGGGCGGGAGTGTAAATGAGCAGTTCTTC. The whole variable domain, remainder taken from reference TRBV15 and TRBJ2-1, is DAMVIQNPRYQVTQFGKPVTLSCSQTLNHNVMYWYQQKSSQAPKLLFHYYDKDFNNEADTPDNFQSRRPNTSFCFLDIRSPGLGDTAMYLCATRGGGSVNEQFFGPGTRLTVL.

Regarding this clone: Other DNA sequences of this sample code for an identical CDR3. This chain joins TRBV5-1 and TRBJ2-1; perhaps TRBD2 as D (5 bases). CDR3 size: 15 residues. V was clipped by 0 bases and J by 0 bases, with 7 bases between them. Germline assignment: CDR1 SGHRS and CDR2 YFSETQ. The CDR3 DNA sequence: TGCGCCAGCAGCTTGGAAGGGAGCTCCTACAATGAGCAGTTCTTC. This translates into CASSLEGSSYNEQFF.

This clone was counted between two and nine times. The V gene is TRBV19, the J gene TRBJ1-1; D is unclear. Germline values: CDR1 LNHDA, CDR2 SQIVND (reference sequence). The CDR3 totals 14 residues. V lost 5 bases and J 3 bases, leaving 13 bases between the germline ends. CDR3 DNA sequence: TGTGCCAGTAGTCACTCAAGATGGGACACTGAAGCTTTCTTT. Protein product: CASSHSRWDTEAFF.

The CDR3 DNA reads as TGTGCCAGCAGCCTGGGGGGTACAAACACCCTCTTTGGAAACACCATATATTTT. Protein product: CASSLGGTNTLFGNTIYF. The chain has TRBV2 and TRBJ1-3; possible D gene TRBD1, 5 bases. Germline V gene sequence: CDR1 SNHLY, CDR2 FYNNEI. Trimming left V 6 bases short and J 3 bases short, with 24 bases between. The CDR3 is 18 amino acids.

J is TRBJ2-7 and V is TRBV5-1; D gene unclear. The CDR3 spans 13 residues. Trimming shortened V by 0 bases and J by 3 bases, and 7 bases separated the two germline ends. Germline CDR1 SGHRS, CDR2 YFSETQ. CDR3 coding DNA: TGCGCCAGCAGCTTGGCCCCAGACTACGAGCAGTACTTC. Translated, it gives CASSLAPDYEQYF.

V gene TRBV5-1 combines with J gene TRBJ2-6; 8 bases are shared with TRBD1. The CDR3 spans 17 residues. Per germline, CDR1 SGHRS and CDR2 YFSETQ. Trimming took 4 bases from V and 0 from J; bases not matched to a gene: 6. The CDR3 nucleotides read TGCGCCAGCAGCGAAGGACAGGGAAGCTCTGGGGCCAACGTCCTGACTTTC. Protein sequence: CASSEGQGSSGANVLTF.

V is TRBV6-6 and J is TRBJ2-2, with D possibly matching TRBD2 (6 bases). The germline CDR1 and CDR2 sequences are MNHNY and SVGAGI (reference sequence). This CDR3 is built from 12 residues. Deletions cut 6 bases from V and 9 bases from J, with 11 bases between. CDR3 region: CASRRLEWELFF. The CDR3 nucleotides are TGTGCCAGCAGAAGACTAGAGTGGGAGCTGTTTTTT.

The chain combines TRBV11-2 with TRBJ2-1, with D perhaps TRBD2 (6 bases). V was pared by 6 bases and J by 7 bases, with 13 bases between. Per germline, CDR1 SGHAT and CDR2 FQNNGV. This CDR3 comprises 13 residues. CDR3 nucleotide sequence: TGTGCCAGCAGACGGGACTGGCAGAATGAGCAGTTCTTC. Its translation is CASRRDWQNEQFF.

The chain has TRBV7-2 and TRBJ2-5; 7 nucleotides line up with TRBD1. V dropped 5 bases and J dropped 7; count of bases not matched to a gene: 16. CDR3 size: 16 residues. CDR1 is SGHTA, CDR2 FQGNSA, per germline. Here the CDR3 reads CASSPRQGRGLGTQYF. DNA of the CDR3: TGTGCCAGCAGCCCAAGACAGGGTAGGGGGTTGGGGACCCAGTACTTC.

V gene TRBV5-6 combines with J gene TRBJ2-5; no clear D gene. Germline V lookup: CDR1 SGHDT, CDR2 YYEEEE. V lost 0 bases to trimming and J lost 0 bases, with 0 bases between them. The CDR3 extends over 12 amino acids. CDR3 protein: CASSLDQETQYF. The DNA of the CDR3 is TGTGCCAGCAGCTTGGACCAAGAGACCCAGTACTTC.

This clone occurred once. The chain carries TRBV7-3 and TRBJ2-5; 8 bases are shared with TRBD1. The CDR3 totals 15 residues. Trimming at V came to 5 bases and at J to 1 base, leaving 6 bases not matched to a gene. Germline V gene data show CDR1 as SGHTA and CDR2 as FQGTGA. CDR3 residues: CASSPNGQGQETQYF. The CDR3, as DNA: TGTGCCAGCAGCCCTAATGGACAGGGCCAAGAGACCCAGTACTTC.

The V call is TRBV5-1, the J call TRBJ1-5; TRBD1 is a possible D gene (6 bases). V was cut by 0 bases and J by 6 bases, with 10 bases left in between. Germline V gene data show CDR1 as SGHRS and CDR2 as YFSETQ. The CDR3 loop spans 14 amino acids. Here the CDR3 DNA reads TGCGCCAGCAGCTTGGAAACAGGGAGTCAGCCCCAGCATTTT. It translates to CASSLETGSQPQHF. Combining the CDR3 with reference TRBV5-1 and TRBJ1-5 gives the whole variable domain KAGVTQTPRYLIKTRGQQVTLSCSPISGHRSVSWYQQTPGQGLQFLFEYFSETQRNKGNFPGRFSGRQFSNSRSEMNVSTLELGDSALYLCASSLETGSQPQHFGDGTRLSIL.

The gene calls are TRBV6-1 and TRBJ2-3; the match to TRBD1 covers 8 bases. The CDR3 contains 15 residues. Trimming cost V 5 bases and J 0 bases; bases outside gene matches: 4. Germline lookup yields CDR1 MNHNS and CDR2 SASEGT. For the CDR3, the DNA is TGTGCCAGCAGTCAAGGACAGGGTAGCACAGATACGCAGTATTTT. It encodes CASSQGQGSTDTQYF.

Only a few counts were recorded for this clone. The J gene is TRBJ1-5, the V gene TRBV28; D gene ambiguous. This CDR3 is built from 14 residues. V lost 5 bases to trimming and J lost 5 bases, with 13 bases between them. Germline V lookup: CDR1 MDHEN, CDR2 SYDVKM. CDR3 protein: CASSVDAGDQPQHF. In nucleotides, the CDR3 is TGTGCCAGCAGTGTGGACGCGGGCGATCAGCCCCAGCATTTT.

The chain is built from TRBV28 and TRBJ2-1; D is possibly TRBD1 or TRBD2 (7 bases each). Deletions cut 7 bases from V and 5 bases from J, with 12 bases between. CDR3 length equals 13 residues. CDR1 and CDR2 from the germline V gene are MDHEN and SYDVKM. CDR3 in amino acids: CASTPGGDNEQFF. CDR3 DNA sequence: TGTGCCAGCACCCCAGGGGGGGACAATGAGCAGTTCTTC.

This chain uses TRBV5-1 with TRBJ2-1; D could derive from TRBD1 or TRBD2 (5 bases each). Trimming took 4 bases from V and 8 from J, leaving 19 bases between them. The CDR3 extends over 15 amino acids. Looked up from germline, CDR1 is SGHRS and CDR2 is YFSETQ. The CDR3 here is CASSRGVGERHEQFF. The CDR3 nucleotides read TGCGCCAGCAGCAGGGGTGTCGGGGAGCGCCATGAGCAGTTCTTC.

The chain carries TRBV28 and TRBJ2-1; 9 bases match TRBD1. The V gene's germline CDR1 is MDHEN and CDR2 SYDVKM. The CDR3 covers 14 residues. Losses at the gene ends were 7 bases for V and 4 bases for J; bases not matched to a gene: 5. CDR3 region: CASNDRGFYNEQFF. The CDR3 bases are TGTGCCAGCAACGACAGGGGGTTTTACAATGAGCAGTTCTTC.

This clone has just one count. The V call is TRBV18, the J call TRBJ2-7; TRBD2 aligns across 8 bases. Per germline, CDR1 KGHSH and CDR2 LQKENI. After removal of 4 bases from V and 3 bases from J, the junction contained 8 bases not matched to a gene. The CDR3 extends over 15 amino acids. This CDR3 reads CASSLTSGGNYEQYF. The CDR3 nucleotides read TGTGCCAGCTCACTTACTAGCGGAGGGAACTACGAGCAGTACTTC.

The chain combines TRBV28 with TRBJ2-7, with no clear D. The germline V gene encodes CDR1 MDHEN and CDR2 SYDVKM. The CDR3 has 15 residues. Trimming cost V 5 bases and J 3 bases, with 17 bases left between them. CDR3 DNA: TGTGCCAGCAGTCCGCCCGCGCCATCGGGCTACGAGCAGTACTTC. This sequence encodes CASSPPAPSGYEQYF. The whole variable domain, remainder taken from reference TRBV28 and TRBJ2-7, is DVKVTQSSRYLVKRTGEKVFLECVQDMDHENMFWYRQDPGLGLRLIYFSYDVKMKEKGDIPEGYSVSREKKERFSLILESASTNQTSMYLCASSPPAPSGYEQYFGPGTRLTVT.

CDR3 in DNA: TGCGCCAGCAGCTCGACTAGCGCTTTCTACAATGAGCAGTTCTTC. Its protein is CASSSTSAFYNEQFF. The V gene is TRBV5-1, the J gene TRBJ2-1, with 8 bases fitting TRBD2. Germline CDR1 reads SGHRS; CDR2 reads YFSETQ. The CDR3 loop spans 15 amino acids. The junction had 5 bases not matched to a gene; V was cut back by 3 bases and J by 3 bases.

The genes are TRBV19 and TRBJ2-2, with a possible D match to TRBD2 (6 bases). The CDR3 totals 15 residues. Germline V gene data show CDR1 as LNHDA and CDR2 as SQIVND (reference sequence). V lost 3 bases and J 6 bases, leaving 14 bases between the germline ends. CDR3 loop: CASSMLLGEAGELFF. The DNA for the CDR3 is TGTGCCAGTAGTATGTTGTTGGGGGAGGCCGGGGAGCTGTTTTTT.

CDR3 in amino acids: CASSLTPSPDTQYF. CDR3 bases: TGTGCCAGCAGTTTAACCCCTAGCCCAGATACGCAGTATTTT. V gene TRBV27 combines with J gene TRBJ2-3; perhaps TRBD2 as D (5 bases). The CDR3 has 14 amino acids. The germline V and J ends were trimmed by 2 bases and 4 bases, with 10 bases remaining between them. The germline gives CDR1 MNHEY, CDR2 SMNVEV (reference sequence).

V gene TRBV18 combines with J gene TRBJ1-1; 10 positions agree with TRBD1. CDR1 is KGHSH, CDR2 LQKENI, per germline. Losses at the gene ends were 0 bases for V and 6 bases for J; bases not matched to a gene: 7. CDR3 length: 16 amino acids. CDR3 sequence reads: CASSPPPGQGRPEAFF. Here the CDR3 DNA reads TGTGCCAGCTCACCACCGCCGGGACAGGGGAGGCCTGAAGCTTTCTTT.

The V gene is TRBV9, the J gene TRBJ1-1; D is perhaps TRBD1 (6 bases). V was cut by 4 bases and J by 4 bases, with 23 bases left in between. Germline CDR1 is SGDLS and CDR2 is YYNGEE. The CDR3 is made up of 17 amino acids. CDR3 nucleotides: TGTGCCAGCAGCACACCGGGGGCTACCAGCGAGATCACTGAAGCTTTCTTT. Translation: CASSTPGATSEITEAFF.

The chain couples TRBV7-2 to TRBJ1-3, with D hard to call. CDR1 is SGHTA and CDR2 is FQGNSA in the germline V gene. The CDR3 is 15 amino acids. V was pared by 1 base and J by 1 base, with 8 bases between. The CDR3, as DNA: TGTGCCAGCAGCTTAGTCCCCCGATCTGGAAACACCATATATTTT. Protein sequence: CASSLVPRSGNTIYF. The whole variable domain, filled in from reference TRBV7-2 and TRBJ1-3, reads GAGVSQSPSNKVTEKGKDVELRCDPISGHTALYWYRQSLGQGLEFLIYFQGNSAPDKSGLPSDRFSAERTGGSVSTLTIQRTQQEDSAVYLCASSLVPRSGNTIYFGEGSWLTVV.

The V gene is TRBV7-7, the J gene TRBJ2-2; D is tentatively TRBD1 or TRBD2 (5 bases each). V lost 5 bases, J lost 0 bases, and 13 bases lay in between. CDR1 and CDR2 from the germline V gene are SSHAT and FNYEAQ (reference sequence). The CDR3 is made up of 16 amino acids. This chain's CDR3 is CASSLGTEANTGELFF. The DNA of the CDR3 is TGTGCCAGCAGCCTCGGGACGGAAGCGAACACCGGGGAGCTGTTTTTT.

This chain connects TRBV9 to TRBJ2-1; TRBD2 agrees at 14 bases. V gave up 4 bases and J gave up 2 bases; unmatched junction bases: 14. Germline values: CDR1 SGDLS, CDR2 YYNGEE. The CDR3 runs to 20 residues. This CDR3 reads CASSKGLAGVLGPAYNEQFF. CDR3 coding DNA: TGTGCCAGCAGCAAGGGACTAGCGGGAGTTTTGGGCCCGGCCTACAATGAGCAGTTCTTC.

The rearrangement joins TRBV28 to TRBJ2-7; a weak D match, TRBD2 (5 bases). This CDR3 has 14 amino acids. CDR1 is MDHEN, CDR2 SYDVKM, per germline. V gave up 5 bases and J gave up 3 bases, with 14 bases separating them. CDR3 DNA sequence: TGTGCCAGCAGTCCGACCTCGGGGAGCTACGAGCAGTACTTC. Translated: CASSPTSGSYEQYF.

The chain recombines TRBV11-2 with TRBJ2-1; a possible D gene is TRBD2 (6 bases). CDR3 length: 17 residues. The germline CDR1 and CDR2 sequences are SGHAT and FQNNGV. V was pared by 1 base and J by 7 bases, with 20 bases between. The CDR3 bases are TGTGCCAGCAGCTTAGCCCCGACTGGGGGGTTTGTAAATGAGCAGTTCTTC. This encodes CASSLAPTGGFVNEQFF.

The V call is TRBV7-2, the J call TRBJ2-3; 7 positions agree with TRBD2. The V and J ends lost 5 bases and 1 base, in that order; junction bases with no gene match: 6. The CDR3 sequence is 15 residues long. Germline V gene data show CDR1 as SGHTA and CDR2 as FQGNSA. Here the CDR3 DNA reads TGTGCCAGCAGCCCACTGGGAGGGCGCACAGATACGCAGTATTTT. Protein: CASSPLGGRTDTQYF.